Detailed here is one TCR beta chain. In the study's own analysis: Cell counts per sample came from amplifying reference gene primers. The assay was immunoSEQ multiplex PCR, and TCRdb's table has in-frame clones only and misses some. V, J and clone size reflect that table, while D and trimming were determined from the DNA. The repertoire holds some 220,000 clones, with about 86% as singletons. This entry comes from a study of blood T cell repertoires in COVID-19. Whole-study context: The study counted Cohort 3 donors as recovered given two negative PCRs, clearance, or symptom resolution. The origin of the acute and convalescent COVID-19 samples was the United States, Italy and Spain. Sample material is recorded as cDNA or gDNA derived from T cells, B-cell-depleted T cells, or PBMCs.

This CDR3 comprises 15 residues. The V gene end was trimmed by 0 bases and the J gene end by 7 bases; junction bases not matched to a gene: 7. The rearrangement links TRBV23-1 to TRBJ1-2, with TRBD1 matching over 8 bases. TRBV23-1 carries the ORF label, with uncertain function. Sequencing used PBMCs or T cells enriched from blood (not recorded which). The receptor was derived from a woman in her 50s in a cohort exposed to, infected with or recovered from COVID-19 (not recorded which). The CDR3 DNA reads as TGCGCCAGCAGTCAATCGACGACAGGGGTGATTGGCTACACCTTC. It specifies CASSQSTTGVIGYTF.